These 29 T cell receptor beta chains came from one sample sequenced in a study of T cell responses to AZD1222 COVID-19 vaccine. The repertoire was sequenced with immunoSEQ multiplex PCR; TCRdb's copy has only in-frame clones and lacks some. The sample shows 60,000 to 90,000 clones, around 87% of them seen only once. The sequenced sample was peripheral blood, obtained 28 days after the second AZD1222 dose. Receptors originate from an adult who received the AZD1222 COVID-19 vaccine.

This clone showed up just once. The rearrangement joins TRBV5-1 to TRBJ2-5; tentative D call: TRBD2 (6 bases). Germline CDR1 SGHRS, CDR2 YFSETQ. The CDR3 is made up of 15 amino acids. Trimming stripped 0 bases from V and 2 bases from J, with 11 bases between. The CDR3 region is CASSLVGDSQETQYF. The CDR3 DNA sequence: TGCGCCAGCAGCTTGGTGGGGGACTCACAAGAGACCCAGTACTTC.

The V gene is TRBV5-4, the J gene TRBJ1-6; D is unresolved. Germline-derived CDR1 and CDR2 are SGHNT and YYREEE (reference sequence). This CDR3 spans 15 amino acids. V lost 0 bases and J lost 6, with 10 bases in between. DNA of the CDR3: TGTGCCAGCAGCTTGGACTCAGTTCCTAATTCACCCCTCCACTTT. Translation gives CASSLDSVPNSPLHF. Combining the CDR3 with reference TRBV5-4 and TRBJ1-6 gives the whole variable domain ETGVTQSPTHLIKTRGQQVTLRCSSQSGHNTVSWYQQALGQGPQFIFQYYREEENGRGNFPPRFSGLQFPNYSSELNVNALELDDSALYLCASSLDSVPNSPLHFGNGTRLTVT.

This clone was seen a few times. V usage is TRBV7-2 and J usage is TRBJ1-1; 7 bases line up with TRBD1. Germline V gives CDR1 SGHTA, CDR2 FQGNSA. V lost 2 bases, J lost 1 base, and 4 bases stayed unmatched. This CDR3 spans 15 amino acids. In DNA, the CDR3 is TGTGCCAGCAGCTTAACAGGGGCCTGGAACACTGAAGCTTTCTTT. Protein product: CASSLTGAWNTEAFF.

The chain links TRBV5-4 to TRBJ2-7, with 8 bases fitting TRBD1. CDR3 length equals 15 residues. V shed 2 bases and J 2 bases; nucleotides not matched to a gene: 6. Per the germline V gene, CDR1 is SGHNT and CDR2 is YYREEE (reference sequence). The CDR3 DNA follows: TGTGCCAGCAGCTTAGACAGGGGCCAGACCTACGAGCAGTACTTC. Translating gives CASSLDRGQTYEQYF. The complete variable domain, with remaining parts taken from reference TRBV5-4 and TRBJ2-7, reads ETGVTQSPTHLIKTRGQQVTLRCSSQSGHNTVSWYQQALGQGPQFIFQYYREEENGRGNFPPRFSGLQFPNYSSELNVNALELDDSALYLCASSLDRGQTYEQYFGPGTRLTVT.

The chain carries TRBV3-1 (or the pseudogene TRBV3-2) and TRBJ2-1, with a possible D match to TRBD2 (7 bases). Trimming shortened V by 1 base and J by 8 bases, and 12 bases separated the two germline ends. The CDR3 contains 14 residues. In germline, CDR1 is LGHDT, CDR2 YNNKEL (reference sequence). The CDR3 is CASSQVRGADEQFF. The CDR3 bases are TGTGCCAGCAGCCAAGTTCGGGGGGCTGATGAGCAGTTCTTC.

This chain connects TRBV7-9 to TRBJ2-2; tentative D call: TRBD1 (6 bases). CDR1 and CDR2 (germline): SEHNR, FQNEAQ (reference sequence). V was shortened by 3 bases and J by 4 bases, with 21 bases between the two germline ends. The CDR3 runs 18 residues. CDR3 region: CASSFFGQLDGVTGELFF. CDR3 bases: TGTGCCAGCAGCTTTTTCGGACAGTTAGATGGAGTCACCGGGGAGCTGTTTTTT.

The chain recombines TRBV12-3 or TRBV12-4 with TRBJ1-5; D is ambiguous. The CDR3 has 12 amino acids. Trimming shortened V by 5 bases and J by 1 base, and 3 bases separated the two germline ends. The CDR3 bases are TGTGCCAGCAGTGTAAGCAATCAGCCCCAGCATTTT. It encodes CASSVSNQPQHF.

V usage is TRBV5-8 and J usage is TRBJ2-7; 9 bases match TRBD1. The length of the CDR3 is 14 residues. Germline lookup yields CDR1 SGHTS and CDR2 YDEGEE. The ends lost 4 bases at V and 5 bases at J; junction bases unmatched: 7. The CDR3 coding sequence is TGTGCCAGCAGCGAAAGGACAGGGGACGACGAGCAGTACTTC. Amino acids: CASSERTGDDEQYF. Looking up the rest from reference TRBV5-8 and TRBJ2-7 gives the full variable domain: EAGVTQSPTHLIKTRGQQATLRCSPISGHTSVYWYQQALGLGLQFLLWYDEGEERNRGNFPPRFSGRQFPNYSSELNVNALELEDSALYLCASSERTGDDEQYFGPGTRLTVT.

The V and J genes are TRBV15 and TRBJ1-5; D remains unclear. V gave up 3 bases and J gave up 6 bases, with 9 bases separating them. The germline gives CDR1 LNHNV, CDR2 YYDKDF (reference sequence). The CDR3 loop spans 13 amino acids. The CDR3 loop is CATSSRSTQPQHF. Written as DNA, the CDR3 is TGTGCCACCAGCAGTAGGTCTACTCAGCCCCAGCATTTT.

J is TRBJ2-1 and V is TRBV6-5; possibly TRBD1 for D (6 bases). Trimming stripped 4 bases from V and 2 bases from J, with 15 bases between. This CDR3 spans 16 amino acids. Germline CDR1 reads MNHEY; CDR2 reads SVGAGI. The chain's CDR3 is CASSSQGARPYNEQFF. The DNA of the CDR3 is TGTGCCAGCAGTTCACAGGGCGCCCGTCCCTACAATGAGCAGTTCTTC.

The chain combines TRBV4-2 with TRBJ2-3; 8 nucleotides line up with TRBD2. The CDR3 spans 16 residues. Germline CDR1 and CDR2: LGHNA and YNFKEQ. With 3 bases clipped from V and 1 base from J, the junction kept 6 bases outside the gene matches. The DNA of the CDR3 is TGTGCCAGCAGCCAGAAGGTCGGGGGGGGCACAGATACGCAGTATTTT. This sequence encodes CASSQKVGGGTDTQYF.

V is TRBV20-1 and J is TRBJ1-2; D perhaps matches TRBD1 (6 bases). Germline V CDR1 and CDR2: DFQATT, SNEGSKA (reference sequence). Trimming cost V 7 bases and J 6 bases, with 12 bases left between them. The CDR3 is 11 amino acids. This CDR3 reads CSVARGDGYTF. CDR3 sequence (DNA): TGCAGTGTAGCCAGGGGTGATGGCTACACCTTC.

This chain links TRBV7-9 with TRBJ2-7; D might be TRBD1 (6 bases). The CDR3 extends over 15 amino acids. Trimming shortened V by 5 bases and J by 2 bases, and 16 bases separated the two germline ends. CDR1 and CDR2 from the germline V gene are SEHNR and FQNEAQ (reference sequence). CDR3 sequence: CASSARQVTAYEQYF. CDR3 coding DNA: TGTGCCAGCAGCGCCCGACAGGTTACAGCCTACGAGCAGTACTTC.

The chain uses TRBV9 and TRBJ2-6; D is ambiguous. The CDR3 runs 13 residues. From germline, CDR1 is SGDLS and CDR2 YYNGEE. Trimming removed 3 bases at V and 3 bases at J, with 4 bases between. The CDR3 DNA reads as TGTGCCAGCAGCGAGAGTGGGGCCAACGTCCTGACTTTC. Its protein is CASSESGANVLTF.

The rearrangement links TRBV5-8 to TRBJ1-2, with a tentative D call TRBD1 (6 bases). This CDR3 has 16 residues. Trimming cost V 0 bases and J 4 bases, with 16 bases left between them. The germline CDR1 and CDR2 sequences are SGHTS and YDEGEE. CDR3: CASSLGSGGGSYGYTF. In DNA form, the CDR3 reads TGTGCCAGCAGCTTGGGGTCCGGGGGGGGCAGCTATGGCTACACCTTC.

The CDR3: CASSRGQVNTEAFF. The DNA for the CDR3 is TGTGCCAGTAGTAGGGGACAAGTGAACACTGAAGCTTTCTTT. The chain recombines TRBV19 with TRBJ1-1; D may be TRBD1 (6 bases). The CDR3 contains 14 residues. CDR1 is LNHDA, CDR2 SQIVND, per germline (reference sequence). V lost 4 bases, J lost 0 bases, and 9 bases lay in between.

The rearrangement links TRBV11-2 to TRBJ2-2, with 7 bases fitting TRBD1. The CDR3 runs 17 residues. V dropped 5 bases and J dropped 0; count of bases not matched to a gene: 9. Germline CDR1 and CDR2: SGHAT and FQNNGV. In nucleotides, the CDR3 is TGTGCCAGCAGCAAGTGGCCGACAGGGCCGAACACCGGGGAGCTGTTTTTT. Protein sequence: CASSKWPTGPNTGELFF.

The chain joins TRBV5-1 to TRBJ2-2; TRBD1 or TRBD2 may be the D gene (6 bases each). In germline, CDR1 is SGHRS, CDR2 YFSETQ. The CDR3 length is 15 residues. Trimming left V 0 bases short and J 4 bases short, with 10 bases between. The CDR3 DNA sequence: TGCGCCAGCAGCTTGGAGGGGGGCCGCACCGGGGAGCTGTTTTTT. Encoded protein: CASSLEGGRTGELFF.

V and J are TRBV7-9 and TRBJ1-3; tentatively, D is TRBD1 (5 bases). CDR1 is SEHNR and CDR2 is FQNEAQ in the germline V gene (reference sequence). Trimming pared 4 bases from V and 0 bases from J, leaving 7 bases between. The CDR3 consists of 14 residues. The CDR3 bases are TGTGCCAGCAGCTCAGGGTTCTCTGGAAACACCATATATTTT. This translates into CASSSGFSGNTIYF.

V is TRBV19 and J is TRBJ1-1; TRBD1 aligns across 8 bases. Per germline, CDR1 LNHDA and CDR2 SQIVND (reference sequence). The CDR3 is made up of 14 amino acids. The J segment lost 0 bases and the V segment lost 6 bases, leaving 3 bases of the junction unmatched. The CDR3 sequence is CASRQQGVNTEAFF. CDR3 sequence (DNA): TGTGCCAGTAGGCAACAGGGGGTGAACACTGAAGCTTTCTTT.

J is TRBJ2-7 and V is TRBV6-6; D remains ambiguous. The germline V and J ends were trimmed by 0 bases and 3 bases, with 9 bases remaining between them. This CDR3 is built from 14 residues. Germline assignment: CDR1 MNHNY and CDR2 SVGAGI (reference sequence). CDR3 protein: CASSYSSSFYEQYF. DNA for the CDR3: TGTGCCAGCAGTTACTCGAGCAGTTTCTACGAGCAGTACTTC.

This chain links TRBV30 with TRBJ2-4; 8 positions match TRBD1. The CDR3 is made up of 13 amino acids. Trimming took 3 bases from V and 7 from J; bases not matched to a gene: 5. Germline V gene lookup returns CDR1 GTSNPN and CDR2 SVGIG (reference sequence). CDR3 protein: CAWSGTGINIQYF. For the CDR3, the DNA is TGTGCCTGGAGCGGGACAGGAATCAACATTCAGTACTTC.

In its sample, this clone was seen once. The DNA of the CDR3 is TGTGCCTGGAGGCCCCCTGACAGATCCAACTATGGCTACACCTTC. Translation: CAWRPPDRSNYGYTF. The V call is TRBV30, the J call TRBJ1-2, with D maybe TRBD1 (5 bases). CDR1 is GTSNPN, CDR2 SVGIG, per germline (reference sequence). Trimming cost V 3 bases and J 2 bases, with 16 bases left between them. This CDR3 has 15 residues.

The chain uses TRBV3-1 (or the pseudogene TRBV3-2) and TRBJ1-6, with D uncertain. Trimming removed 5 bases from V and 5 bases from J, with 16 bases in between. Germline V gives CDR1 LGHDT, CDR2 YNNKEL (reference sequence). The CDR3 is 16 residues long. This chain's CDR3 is CASSSRFLHHNSPLHF. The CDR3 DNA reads TGTGCCAGCAGCTCTAGGTTTCTACATCATAATTCACCCCTCCACTTT.

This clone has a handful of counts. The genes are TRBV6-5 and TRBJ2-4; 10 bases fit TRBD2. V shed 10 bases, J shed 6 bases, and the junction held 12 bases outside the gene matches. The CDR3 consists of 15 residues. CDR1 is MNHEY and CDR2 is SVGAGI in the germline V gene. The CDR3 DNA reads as TGTGCCACCATCGTGACTAGCGGGCCGTCAAACATTCAGTACTTC. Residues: CATIVTSGPSNIQYF.

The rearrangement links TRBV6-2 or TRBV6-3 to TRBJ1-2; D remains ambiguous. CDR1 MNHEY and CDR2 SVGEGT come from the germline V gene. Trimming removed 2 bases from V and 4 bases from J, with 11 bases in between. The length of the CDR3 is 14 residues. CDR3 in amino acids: CASSYRAGSYGYTF. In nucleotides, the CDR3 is TGTGCCAGCAGTTACCGGGCAGGATCCTATGGCTACACCTTC.

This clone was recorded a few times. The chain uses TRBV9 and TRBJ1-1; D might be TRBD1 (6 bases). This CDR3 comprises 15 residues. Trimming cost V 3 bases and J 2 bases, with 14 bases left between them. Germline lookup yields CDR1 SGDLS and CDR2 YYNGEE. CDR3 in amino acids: CASSAKTGSNTEAFF. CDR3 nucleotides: TGTGCCAGCAGCGCCAAGACAGGTTCCAACACTGAAGCTTTCTTT.

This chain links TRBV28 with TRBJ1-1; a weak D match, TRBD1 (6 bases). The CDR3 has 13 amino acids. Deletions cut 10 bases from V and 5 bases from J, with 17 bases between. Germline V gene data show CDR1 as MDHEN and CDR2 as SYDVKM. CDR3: CATLKDSITEAFF. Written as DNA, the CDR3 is TGTGCCACCTTAAAGGACAGTATTACTGAAGCTTTCTTT.

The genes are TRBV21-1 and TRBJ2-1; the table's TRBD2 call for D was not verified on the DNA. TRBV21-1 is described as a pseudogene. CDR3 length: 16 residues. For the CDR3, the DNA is TGTGCCAGCAGCAAAGGAGGGACTATGGCTTGGAATGAGCAGTTCTTC. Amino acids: CASSKGGTMAWNEQFF.